The clone carrying this T cell receptor beta chain was observed at least ten times. The target antigen is unknown. These data come from a study of human T cells and chemical hapten exposure. General observations from the study: Every donor had alopecia, and their immune response may therefore differ from healthy people's.

CDR1 and CDR2 (germline): LGHDT, YNNKEL (reference sequence). V lost 0 bases and J lost 2, with 13 bases in between. CDR3 length: 16 residues. In TCRdb, the RACE reads were re-called with MiXCR into one record per CDR3 protein. Here the sample spans some 300,000 distinct CDR3 sequences, about 5% being singletons. Time point: pre-sensitization, week 0. Treatment given: therapeutic diphenylcyclopropenone sensitization with weekly scalp DPC. This TCR was recovered from a woman aged 18-29 years with alopecia areata. Some clones in this sample may be carry-over from other donors' samples. The chain employs TRBV3-1 and TRBJ2-5; D possibly corresponds to TRBD2 (7 bases). This specimen consisted of whole blood, obtained in connection with sensitization to the hapten diphenylcyclopropenone (DPC). CDR3 region: CASSQDRGGLQETQYF. DNA of the CDR3: TGTGCCAGCAGCCAAGATCGCGGGGGCCTGCAAGAGACCCAGTACTTC.